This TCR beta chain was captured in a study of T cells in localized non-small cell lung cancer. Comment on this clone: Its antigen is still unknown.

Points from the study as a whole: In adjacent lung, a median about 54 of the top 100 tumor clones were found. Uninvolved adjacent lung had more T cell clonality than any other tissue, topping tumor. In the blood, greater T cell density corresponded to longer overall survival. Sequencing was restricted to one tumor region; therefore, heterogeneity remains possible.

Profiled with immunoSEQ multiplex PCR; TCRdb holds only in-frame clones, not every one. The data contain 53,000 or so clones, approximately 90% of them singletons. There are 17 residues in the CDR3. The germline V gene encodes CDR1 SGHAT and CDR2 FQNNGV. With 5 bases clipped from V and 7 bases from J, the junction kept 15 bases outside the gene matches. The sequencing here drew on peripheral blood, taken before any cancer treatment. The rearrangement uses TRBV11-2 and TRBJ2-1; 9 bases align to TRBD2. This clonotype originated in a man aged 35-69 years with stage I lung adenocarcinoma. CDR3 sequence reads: CASSPPGGLAGMNEQFF. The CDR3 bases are TGTGCCAGCAGCCCCCCGGGAGGGCTAGCGGGAATGAATGAGCAGTTCTTC. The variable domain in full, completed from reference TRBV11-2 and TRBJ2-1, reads EAGVAQSPRYKIIEKRQSVAFWCNPISGHATLYWYQQILGQGPKLLIQFQNNGVVDDSQLPKDRFSAERLKGVDSTLKIQPAKLEDSAVYLCASSPPGGLAGMNEQFFGPGTRLTVL.